This TCR beta chain was observed in a study of STAT3 mutations in large granular lymphocyte leukemia. Overall study: Immunosuppressive therapy was given to more than half of T-LGLL patients.

This CDR3 spans 15 amino acids. Germline lookup yields CDR1 ENHRY and CDR2 SYGVKD. V dropped 2 bases and J dropped 1; count of bases not matched to a gene: 3. General study results and limits: Every T-LGLL patient had at least one immunodominant TCRbeta clonotype. TCR clonotype switching after therapy occurred in about 30% of the 18 patients. Some patients had persisting codominant clonotypes that could mask small clones.

TCRbeta libraries averaged around 38,000 productive templates per sample. Produced via immunoSEQ multiplex PCR; TCRdb's table is partial and in-frame only. The table lists approximately 27,000 clones, about 74% of them singletons, with approximately 31% in the top ten. Comments on this clone: Antigen unknown.

This receptor was obtained from a woman in her forties or fifties with T-cell large granular lymphocyte leukemia. Some clones in this sample may be carry-over from other donors' samples. Source material: peripheral blood mononuclear cells. The chain has TRBV10-3 and TRBJ2-3; 7 positions match TRBD1. This chain's CDR3 is CAISEGQGGTDTQYF. The CDR3 DNA sequence: TGTGCCATCAGTGAGGGGCAGGGGGGCACAGATACGCAGTATTTT.